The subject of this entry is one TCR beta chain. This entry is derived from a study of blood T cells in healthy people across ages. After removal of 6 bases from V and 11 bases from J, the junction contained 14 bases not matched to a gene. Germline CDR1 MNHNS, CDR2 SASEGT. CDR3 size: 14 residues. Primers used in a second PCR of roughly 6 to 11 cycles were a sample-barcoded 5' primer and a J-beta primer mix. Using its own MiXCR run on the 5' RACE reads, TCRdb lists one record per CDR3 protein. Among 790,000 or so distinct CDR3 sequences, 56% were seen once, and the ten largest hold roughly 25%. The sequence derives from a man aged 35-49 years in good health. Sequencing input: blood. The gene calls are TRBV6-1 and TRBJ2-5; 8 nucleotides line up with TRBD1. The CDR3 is CASRPRTGRSEQYF. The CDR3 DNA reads TGTGCCAGCAGGCCCCGGACAGGGCGGAGTGAGCAGTACTTC.